These 32 T cell receptor beta chains came from one sample sequenced in a study of T cell responses to AZD1222 COVID-19 vaccine. Assay used: immunoSEQ multiplex PCR; TCRdb lists only in-frame clones, some missing. The sample gives tens of thousands of clones, more than 85% of which show up once; around 30% is in the top ten. The material was peripheral blood, obtained 28 days after the second AZD1222 dose. The receptors here all came from an adult who received the AZD1222 COVID-19 vaccine.

This chain links TRBV19 with TRBJ2-7, with 11 bases matching TRBD2. Germline V CDR1 and CDR2: LNHDA, SQIVND (reference sequence). This CDR3 comprises 16 residues. V lost 5 bases, J lost 5 bases, and 11 bases stayed unmatched. DNA for the CDR3: TGTGCCAGTAGTGGCGGGACTAGCGGCGTTTTGAACGAGCAGTACTTC. It translates to CASSGGTSGVLNEQYF.

The chain carries TRBV15 and TRBJ1-2; 7 bases map to TRBD1. The V segment lost 3 bases and the J segment 8 bases; nucleotides outside the gene matches: 12. Looked up from germline, CDR1 is LNHNV and CDR2 is YYDKDF (reference sequence). CDR3 size: 15 residues. The CDR3 DNA reads as TGTGCCACCAGCAGCCCCTCGACAGGGATAAACGGCTACACCTTC. Residues: CATSSPSTGINGYTF.

The DNA of the CDR3 is TGTGCCAGCAGTTACTTGGACAGTCAGCCCCAGCATTTT. Its protein is CASSYLDSQPQHF. The chain carries TRBV6-5 and TRBJ1-5; D may be TRBD1 (6 bases). From germline, CDR1 is MNHEY and CDR2 SVGAGI. V was cut by 1 base and J by 6 bases, with 7 bases left in between. This CDR3 comprises 13 residues.

V usage is TRBV19 and J usage is TRBJ2-1; maybe TRBD2 (5 bases). V lost 4 bases and J 0 bases, leaving 10 bases between the germline ends. The CDR3 consists of 15 residues. CDR1 LNHDA and CDR2 SQIVND come from the germline V gene (reference sequence). CDR3 nucleotide sequence: TGTGCCAGTAGTACCAGACGGGGCTCCTACAATGAGCAGTTCTTC. This translates into CASSTRRGSYNEQFF.

The rearrangement joins TRBV2 to TRBJ2-7; D remains unclear. V was cut by 6 bases and J by 3 bases, with 12 bases left in between. This CDR3 region has 13 residues. Germline-derived CDR1 and CDR2 are SNHLY and FYNNEI. CDR3 nucleotide sequence: TGTGCCAGCAGGACACTAACTCGCTACGAGCAGTACTTC. It yields the protein CASRTLTRYEQYF.

V gene TRBV14 combines with J gene TRBJ1-6; 9 bases align to TRBD1. V dropped 4 bases and J dropped 5; count of bases not matched to a gene: 12. Germline CDR1 is SGHDN and CDR2 is FVKESK. CDR3 size: 18 residues. CDR3 DNA sequence: TGTGCCAGCAGCCCGGGGACAGGGAAGAACTTGCATAATTCACCCCTCCACTTT. Translating gives CASSPGTGKNLHNSPLHF. The full variable domain, its missing parts supplied by reference TRBV14 and TRBJ1-6, is EAGVTQFPSHSVIEKGQTVTLRCDPISGHDNLYWYRRVMGKEIKFLLHFVKESKQDESGMPNNRFLAERTGGTYSTLKVQPAELEDSGVYFCASSPGTGKNLHNSPLHFGNGTRLTVT.

The chain recombines TRBV5-1 with TRBJ2-3; 7 bases are a match to TRBD1. Trimming took 0 bases from V and 0 from J; bases not matched to a gene: 4. The CDR3 runs 16 residues. CDR1 is SGHRS and CDR2 is YFSETQ in the germline V gene. As DNA, the CDR3 is TGCGCCAGCAGCTTGGGCCAGGGGGTCAGCACAGATACGCAGTATTTT. It translates to CASSLGQGVSTDTQYF.

The chain has TRBV6-5 and TRBJ2-7; D is ambiguous. V lost 6 bases, J lost 5 bases, and 8 bases lay in between. Germline CDR1 MNHEY, CDR2 SVGAGI. This CDR3 has 11 amino acids. This CDR3 is CASRLLDEQYF. As DNA, the CDR3 is TGTGCCAGCAGGCTCCTGGACGAGCAGTACTTC.

The gene calls are TRBV7-2 and TRBJ2-7, with TRBD2 matching over 11 bases. V dropped 0 bases and J dropped 6; count of bases not matched to a gene: 4. The CDR3 is made up of 15 amino acids. Germline V lookup: CDR1 SGHTA, CDR2 FQGNSA. The DNA of the CDR3 is TGTGCCAGCAGCTTAGCCTGGCTAGCGGGAGGCGAGCAGTACTTC. Amino acid sequence: CASSLAWLAGGEQYF.

This chain uses TRBV6-5 with TRBJ1-2; the D is unclear. The CDR3 totals 14 residues. CDR1 is MNHEY and CDR2 is SVGAGI in the germline V gene. V was cut by 2 bases and J by 0 bases, with 7 bases left in between. The CDR3 nucleotides read TGTGCCAGCAGTTACGTAGGAGCTAACTATGGCTACACCTTC. Protein product: CASSYVGANYGYTF.

This chain joins TRBV24-1 and TRBJ2-7; D unclear. The CDR3 runs 12 residues. Germline V lookup: CDR1 KGHDR, CDR2 SFDVKD. Trimming removed 5 bases from V and 4 bases from J, with 8 bases in between. The CDR3 nucleotides read TGTGCCACCAGTGTATTTGTTTACGAGCAGTACTTC. It codes for CATSVFVYEQYF.

The chain is built from TRBV7-8 and TRBJ2-5; D may be TRBD2 (5 bases). This CDR3 has 15 residues. CDR1 and CDR2 from the germline V gene are SGHVS and FQNEAQ. V was trimmed by 1 base and J by 6 bases, leaving 15 bases between them. CDR3 DNA: TGTGCCAGCAGCTTAGGTGGACTGTTTGAAAAGACCCAGTACTTC. It codes for CASSLGGLFEKTQYF.

This clone was picked up one time. This chain connects TRBV28 to TRBJ1-2, with D unclear. The length of the CDR3 is 14 residues. CDR1 is MDHEN, CDR2 SYDVKM, per germline. V was cut by 2 bases and J by 5 bases, with 12 bases left in between. The CDR3 spells CASSLTGRVYGYTF. The CDR3, as DNA: TGTGCCAGCAGTTTAACGGGGAGGGTGTATGGCTACACCTTC.

The rearrangement links TRBV6-1 to TRBJ2-7, with 9 bases fitting TRBD1. CDR1 and CDR2 from the germline V gene are MNHNS and SASEGT. V shed 3 bases and J 6 bases; nucleotides not matched to a gene: 6. The CDR3 is 14 amino acids. As DNA, the CDR3 is TGTGCCAGCAGTGACGGACAGGGGTGGGGCGAGCAGTACTTC. Protein: CASSDGQGWGEQYF.

The rearrangement uses TRBV5-1 and TRBJ1-2; 9 bases fit TRBD1. The V segment lost 4 bases and the J segment 3 bases; nucleotides outside the gene matches: 7. Germline V CDR1 and CDR2: SGHRS, YFSETQ. CDR3 length equals 15 residues. CDR3 coding DNA: TGCGCCAGCAGCCCAACGACAGGGGGTGACTATGGCTACACCTTC. It specifies CASSPTTGGDYGYTF. Using reference TRBV5-1 and TRBJ1-2 for the parts outside the CDR3, the full variable domain is KAGVTQTPRYLIKTRGQQVTLSCSPISGHRSVSWYQQTPGQGLQFLFEYFSETQRNKGNFPGRFSGRQFSNSRSEMNVSTLELGDSALYLCASSPTTGGDYGYTFGSGTRLTVV.

The chain uses TRBV20-1 and TRBJ2-1, with 10 nucleotides matching TRBD2. V lost 3 bases to trimming and J lost 7 bases; unmatched junction nucleotides: 9. The CDR3 contains 15 residues. CDR1 is DFQATT and CDR2 is SNEGSKA in the germline V gene (reference sequence). CDR3 region: CSASSASGRVNEQFF. The CDR3 DNA follows: TGCAGTGCTAGTTCGGCTAGCGGGAGAGTTAATGAGCAGTTCTTC.

The chain employs TRBV5-1 and TRBJ1-2, with a tentative D call TRBD1 (6 bases). CDR3 length: 19 residues. The V and J ends lost 1 base and 0 bases respectively, with 22 bases between them. Germline CDR1 and CDR2: SGHRS and YFSETQ. The DNA for the CDR3 is TGCGCCAGCAGCTTGTACCAGGGGCCAACTCCCTCAACTAACTATGGCTACACCTTC. It encodes CASSLYQGPTPSTNYGYTF.

The V and J genes are TRBV5-1 and TRBJ2-1; TRBD1 matches at 9 bases. The germline V gene encodes CDR1 SGHRS and CDR2 YFSETQ. V lost 6 bases and J lost 3; bases outside the gene matches: 7. The CDR3 is 15 residues long. The CDR3 loop is CASKSTGGGYNEQFF. CDR3 sequence (DNA): TGCGCCAGCAAGTCTACAGGGGGCGGCTACAATGAGCAGTTCTTC. The full variable domain, its missing parts supplied by reference TRBV5-1 and TRBJ2-1, is KAGVTQTPRYLIKTRGQQVTLSCSPISGHRSVSWYQQTPGQGLQFLFEYFSETQRNKGNFPGRFSGRQFSNSRSEMNVSTLELGDSALYLCASKSTGGGYNEQFFGPGTRLTVL.

The V and J genes are TRBV18 and TRBJ1-4; TRBD1 might be the D (6 bases). V was cut by 2 bases and J by 2 bases, with 9 bases left in between. The germline V gene encodes CDR1 KGHSH and CDR2 LQKENI. The CDR3 extends over 15 amino acids. The CDR3: CASSPRTDTNEKLFF. The CDR3 DNA sequence: TGTGCCAGCTCACCAAGGACAGATACTAATGAAAAACTGTTTTTT.

The genes are TRBV27 and TRBJ2-7; D unclear. The V gene's germline CDR1 is MNHEY and CDR2 SMNVEV (reference sequence). The CDR3 runs 14 residues. V was cut by 0 bases and J by 7 bases, with 13 bases left in between. CDR3 amino acids: CASSLSPAGPEQYF. In DNA form, the CDR3 reads TGTGCCAGCAGTTTATCGCCGGCAGGCCCAGAGCAGTACTTC.

V usage is TRBV5-1 and J usage is TRBJ2-2; D uncertain. Trimming shortened V by 1 base and J by 0 bases, and 7 bases separated the two germline ends. Germline CDR1 is SGHRS and CDR2 is YFSETQ. The CDR3 contains 15 residues. CDR3 DNA: TGCGCCAGCAGCTTGCCGGGTGCGAACACCGGGGAGCTGTTTTTT. Amino acid sequence: CASSLPGANTGELFF.

This chain links TRBV2 with TRBJ2-1; 10 nucleotides line up with TRBD2. The germline gives CDR1 SNHLY, CDR2 FYNNEI. The junction had 5 bases not matched to a gene; V was cut back by 7 bases and J by 8 bases. This CDR3 is 13 amino acids long. The CDR3 DNA is TGTGCCAGCAAGGCTAGCGGGAGTGATGAGCAGTTCTTC. It is translated as CASKASGSDEQFF.

The chain carries TRBV5-4 and TRBJ2-5; possibly TRBD1 or TRBD2 for D (5 bases each). CDR3 size: 17 residues. Germline values: CDR1 SGHNT, CDR2 YYREEE (reference sequence). V was cut by 0 bases and J by 2 bases, with 17 bases left in between. CDR3 nucleotide sequence: TGTGCCAGCAGCTTGGGGGGAAGGGGAGACCCGCAAGAGACCCAGTACTTC. This sequence encodes CASSLGGRGDPQETQYF.

The chain couples TRBV7-2 to TRBJ2-1; 12 bases map to TRBD2. Germline CDR1 is SGHTA and CDR2 is FQGNSA. With V trimmed by 1 base and J by 7 bases, 2 bases remained unmatched. The CDR3 spans 15 residues. The CDR3 DNA follows: TGTGCCAGCAGCTTAGTGGGGACTAGCGGGAATGAGCAGTTCTTC. Its protein is CASSLVGTSGNEQFF.

This chain joins TRBV5-1 and TRBJ2-1, with 8 bases aligning to TRBD2. The germline V gene has CDR1 SGHRS and CDR2 YFSETQ. The length of the CDR3 is 17 residues. With V trimmed by 7 bases and J by 10 bases, 22 bases remained unmatched. CDR3 sequence: CASVSSLGLGGRSEQFF. DNA for the CDR3: TGCGCCAGCGTAAGTTCCTTGGGACTCGGCGGGAGGTCGGAGCAGTTCTTC.

This sequence joins TRBV5-1 and TRBJ1-5; TRBD1 matches at 9 bases. The V segment lost 7 bases and the J segment 6 bases; nucleotides outside the gene matches: 5. This CDR3 has 13 residues. The germline V gene has CDR1 SGHRS and CDR2 YFSETQ. This CDR3 is CASDNRGLQPQHF. CDR3 in DNA: TGCGCCAGCGACAACAGGGGGCTTCAGCCCCAGCATTTT.

This chain joins TRBV5-4 and TRBJ1-6, with D maybe TRBD1 (6 bases). The V end lost 4 bases, the J end lost 7 bases, and 12 bases lay between the germline ends. The CDR3 has 14 amino acids. Germline loops: CDR1 SGHNT, CDR2 YYREEE (reference sequence). The CDR3 loop is CASSQTGYNSPLHF. The CDR3 coding sequence is TGTGCCAGCAGCCAGACAGGATACAATTCACCCCTCCACTTT.

The chain couples TRBV28 to TRBJ1-1; D is undetermined. The ends were cut back, 2 bases at V and 1 base at J, with 8 bases in the middle. CDR3 length: 14 amino acids. CDR1 is MDHEN and CDR2 is SYDVKM in the germline V gene. The DNA for the CDR3 is TGTGCCAGCAGTTTACGCAAGGCGAACACTGAAGCTTTCTTT. Translating it yields CASSLRKANTEAFF.

The gene calls are TRBV19 and TRBJ1-1; D is ambiguous. The V gene lost 10 bases and the J gene lost 11 bases, with 23 bases spanning the gap. Germline CDR1 reads LNHDA; CDR2 reads SQIVND (reference sequence). This CDR3 is built from 13 residues. The CDR3 nucleotides read TGTGCCATTACTCGGGGTCCCGATTCTCGTGCTTTCTTT. Translation gives CAITRGPDSRAFF.

The rearrangement uses TRBV6-2 or TRBV6-3 and TRBJ2-7; TRBD2 matches at 7 bases. CDR1 is MNHEY and CDR2 is SVGEGT in the germline V gene. V shed 2 bases and J 2 bases; nucleotides not matched to a gene: 3. The CDR3 spans 14 residues. The CDR3 spells CASSYRGGTYEQYF. The CDR3, as DNA: TGTGCCAGCAGTTACAGGGGAGGGACCTACGAGCAGTACTTC.

The CDR3 spells CASSRAGSGNEQFF. The CDR3 DNA reads as TGTGCCAGCTCACGGGCAGGGTCCGGCAATGAGCAGTTCTTC. The chain employs TRBV18 and TRBJ2-1; TRBD1 is a possible D gene (5 bases). In germline, CDR1 is KGHSH, CDR2 LQKENI. The ends were cut back, 4 bases at V and 6 bases at J, with 13 bases in the middle. The CDR3 spans 14 residues.

CDR3 residues: CSVLRAQETQYF. CDR3 coding DNA: TGCAGCGTTCTGAGGGCTCAAGAGACCCAGTACTTC. The gene calls are TRBV29-1 and TRBJ2-5; tentative D call: TRBD2 (5 bases). Trimming stripped 5 bases from V and 2 bases from J, with 9 bases between. The CDR3 length is 12 residues. Germline V gives CDR1 SQVTM, CDR2 ANQGSEA.